The sequence of this TCR beta chain was determined in a study of molecular identifiers for immune sequencing clone quantification. Findings and caveats of the study: It was shown that clones above 20 RNA copies held over 97% of effector molecules, but under 1% in naive cells.

Of note for this clonotype: Antigen: not known.

A single record per CDR3 protein comes from TCRdb applying MiXCR to the PCR reads. The sample yields some 580,000 distinct CDR3 sequences, 25% seen once. The receptor was derived from a human donor in good health. Some libraries in this study had Jurkat cell RNA spiked in. The sample was naive CD8+ T cells from blood, with Jurkat cell RNA spiked in. Subset indicated: FACS-sorted CD8+CD4-CCR7+CD45RA+ naive T cells.

The CDR3 loop reads CASSLESGSGYEQYF. In DNA, the CDR3 is TGTGCCAGCAGCTTAGAATCCGGATCCGGCTACGAGCAGTACTTC. This rearrangement joins TRBV7-9 to TRBJ2-7; D is unresolved. Trimming pared 1 base from V and 3 bases from J, leaving 13 bases between. The CDR3 covers 15 residues. Germline loops: CDR1 SEHNR, CDR2 FQNEAQ (reference sequence).